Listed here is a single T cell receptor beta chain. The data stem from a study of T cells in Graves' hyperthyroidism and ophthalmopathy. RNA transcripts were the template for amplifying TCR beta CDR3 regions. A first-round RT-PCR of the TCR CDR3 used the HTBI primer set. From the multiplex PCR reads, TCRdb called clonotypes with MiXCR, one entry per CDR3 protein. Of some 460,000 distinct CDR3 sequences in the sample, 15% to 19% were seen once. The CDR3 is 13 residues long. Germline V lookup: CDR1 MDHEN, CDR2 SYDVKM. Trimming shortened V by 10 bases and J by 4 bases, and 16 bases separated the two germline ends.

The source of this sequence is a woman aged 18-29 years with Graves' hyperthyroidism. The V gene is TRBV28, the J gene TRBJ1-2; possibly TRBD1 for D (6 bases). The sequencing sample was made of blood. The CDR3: CATYVQGSYGYTF. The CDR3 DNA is TGTGCCACCTATGTACAGGGCTCCTATGGCTACACCTTC.